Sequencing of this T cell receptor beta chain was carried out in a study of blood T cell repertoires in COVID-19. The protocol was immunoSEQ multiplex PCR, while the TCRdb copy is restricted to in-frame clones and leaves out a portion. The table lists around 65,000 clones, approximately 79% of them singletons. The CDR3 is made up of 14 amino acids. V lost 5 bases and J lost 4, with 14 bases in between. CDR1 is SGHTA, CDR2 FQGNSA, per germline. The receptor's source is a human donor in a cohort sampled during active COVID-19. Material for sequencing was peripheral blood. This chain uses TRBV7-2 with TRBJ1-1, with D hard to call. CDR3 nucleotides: TGTGCCAGCAGCCCGGGCCGGGGAAGCACTGAAGCTTTCTTT. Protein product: CASSPGRGSTEAFF.